One T cell receptor (delta chain) is described in this entry. What antigen it recognizes has not been identified. Per-nucleotide qualities are absent, and no much larger clonotype sits a single base away. Instrument used: Illumina MiSeq. Clone calls in TCRdb were regenerated from the public reads with CATT, after which identical DNA sequences shared one row. Present in this sample are about 9,200 delta-chain clones, 20% to 25% of which were seen just once. 4% to 5.5% of the sample belongs to the ten largest clones. These data come from a study of gamma-delta chains in newborns, infants, children (dated by TCRdb to the late 2010s). Broadly, across the study: According to the study title, microbial exposure causes polyclonal expansion of innate gammadelta T cells right after birth. Right after human newborns were born, the researchers looked at the way microbial exposure shaped their populations of innate gammadelta T cells.

The CDR3, from cysteine to phenylalanine, totals 25 residues. The retained sequence is limited to the CDR3, 75 bases, with the frame set at the first base. For this chain, trimming is 0 bases at the V end and 0 bases at the J end, and the number of junction bases without a gene match is 21. Based on the germline V gene, the CDR1 and CDR2 sequences are GEAIGNYY and EKD. The V gene is TRDV2 and the J gene is TRDJ3, with 11 central nucleotides matching TRDD3. The TCR was taken from a child who was a newborn, infant or young child, either healthy, febrile or measles-vaccinated (not recorded which). Material for sequencing was blood. The nucleotide sequence is TGTGCCTGTGACACCGGCAACCTGGCCCTACTGGGGGATATGGAGAGCTCCTGGGACACCCGACAGATGTTTTTC. The resulting protein is CACDTGNLALLGDMESSWDTRQMFF.